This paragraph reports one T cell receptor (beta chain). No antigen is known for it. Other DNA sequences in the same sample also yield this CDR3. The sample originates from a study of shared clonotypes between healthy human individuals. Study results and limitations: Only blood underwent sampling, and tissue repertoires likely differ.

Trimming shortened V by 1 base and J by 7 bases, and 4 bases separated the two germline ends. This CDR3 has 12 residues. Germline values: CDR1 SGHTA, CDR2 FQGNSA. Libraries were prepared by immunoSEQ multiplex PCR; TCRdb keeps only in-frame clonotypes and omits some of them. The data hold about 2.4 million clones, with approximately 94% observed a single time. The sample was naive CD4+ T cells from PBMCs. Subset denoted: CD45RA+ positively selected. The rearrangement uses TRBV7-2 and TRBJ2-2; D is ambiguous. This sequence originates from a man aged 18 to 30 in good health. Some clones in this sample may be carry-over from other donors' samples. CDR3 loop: CASSLGVGELFF. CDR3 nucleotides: TGTGCCAGCAGCTTAGGGGTCGGGGAGCTGTTTTTT.